These 18 T cell receptor beta chains came from one sample sequenced in a study of STAT3 mutations in large granular lymphocyte leukemia. Study-level results: Every T-LGLL patient had at least one immunodominant TCRbeta clonotype.

Antigens for these TCRs are unknown. Clones were read by immunoSEQ multiplex PCR, and TCRdb kept only the in-frame ones, dropping some. In the table there are 9,500 to 12,000 clones, roughly 54% of which are singletons. The sequenced sample consisted of peripheral blood mononuclear cells. These receptors all stem from a boy younger than 18 with T-cell large granular lymphocyte leukemia. Some clones in this sample may be carry-over from other donors' samples.

This clone is classed as medium-sized (0.01 to 0.1%). The chain uses TRBV29-1 and TRBJ1-1; D is undetermined. This CDR3 region has 11 residues. Looked up from germline, CDR1 is SQVTM and CDR2 is ANQGSEA. The V end lost 7 bases, the J end lost 7 bases, and 13 bases lay between the germline ends. CDR3: CSAGDGYEAFF. DNA for the CDR3: TGCAGCGCTGGTGACGGATATGAAGCTTTCTTT.

This clone was seen a few times. V and J are TRBV13 and TRBJ1-2; a possible D gene is TRBD1 (6 bases). This CDR3 has 16 residues. The germline CDR1 and CDR2 sequences are PRHDT and FYEKMQ (reference sequence). Trimming took off 0 bases at V and 1 base at J, with 12 bases between the two ends. The CDR3 loop is CASSLGRGRSNYGYTF. The CDR3 DNA sequence: TGTGCCAGCAGCTTAGGCAGGGGTAGGAGTAACTATGGCTACACCTTC.

This sequence joins TRBV10-2 and TRBJ1-6; D unclear. Germline CDR1 is WSHSY and CDR2 is SAAADI. There are 13 residues in the CDR3. Deletions cut 4 bases from V and 6 bases from J, with 7 bases between. The CDR3 sequence is CASSGAVNSPLHF. Written as DNA, the CDR3 is TGCGCCAGCAGTGGGGCAGTTAATTCACCCCTCCACTTT.

This clone showed up just once. This chain uses TRBV30 with TRBJ2-7; D may be TRBD1 (6 bases). The germline V and J ends were trimmed by 6 bases and 5 bases, with 14 bases remaining between them. CDR1 and CDR2 (germline): GTSNPN, SVGIG (reference sequence). This CDR3 spans 12 amino acids. CDR3 residues: CACLQGENEQYF. Written as DNA, the CDR3 is TGTGCCTGTCTACAGGGTGAGAACGAGCAGTACTTC.

This chain links TRBV29-1 with TRBJ2-1, with D unresolved. The germline V gene encodes CDR1 SQVTM and CDR2 ANQGSEA. This CDR3 has 10 amino acids. The germline V and J ends were trimmed by 4 bases and 13 bases, with 11 bases remaining between them. Written as DNA, the CDR3 is TGCAGCGTTGCAGAGCGTCCTCAGTTCTTC. Its protein is CSVAERPQFF.

V is TRBV27 and J is TRBJ2-1; D uncertain. Germline values: CDR1 MNHEY, CDR2 SMNVEV (reference sequence). This CDR3 region has 12 residues. The V end lost 8 bases, the J end lost 8 bases, and 13 bases lay between the germline ends. CDR3 sequence reads: CASVASPHEQFF. The CDR3 region has the DNA TGTGCCAGCGTTGCCAGCCCCCATGAGCAGTTCTTC.

The rearrangement uses TRBV7-9 and TRBJ2-1; TRBD2 matches at 10 bases. The CDR3 length is 15 residues. CDR1 and CDR2 from the germline V gene are SEHNR and FQNEAQ (reference sequence). With 1 base clipped from V and 5 bases from J, the junction kept 2 bases outside the gene matches. DNA for the CDR3: TGTGCCAGCAGCTTAGTGGGGACTAGCGACAATGAGCAGTTCTTC. Protein sequence: CASSLVGTSDNEQFF.

In this sample, this clone turned up once. The gene calls are TRBV7-9 and TRBJ1-2; D is undetermined. CDR1 and CDR2 from the germline V gene are SEHNR and FQNEAQ (reference sequence). The CDR3 runs to 16 residues. The V end was cut by 4 bases, the J end by 2 bases, with 17 bases between. As DNA, the CDR3 is TGTGCCAGCAGCTCGGAGGAGGGATCTTTCAACTATGGCTACACCTTC. The encoded protein is CASSSEEGSFNYGYTF.

The rearrangement links TRBV9 to TRBJ2-3, with 8 bases lining up with TRBD2. The CDR3 has 15 amino acids. The V gene's germline CDR1 is SGDLS and CDR2 YYNGEE. V lost 0 bases and J lost 4; bases outside the gene matches: 4. The CDR3 DNA follows: TGTGCCAGCAGCGTAGCCGGGACTAGGGCAGATACGCAGTATTTT. Translation gives CASSVAGTRADTQYF.

The gene calls are TRBV7-9 and TRBJ2-1, with 8 bases fitting TRBD2. Germline V gene data show CDR1 as SEHNR and CDR2 as FQNEAQ (reference sequence). The ends lost 5 bases at V and 7 bases at J; junction bases unmatched: 13. The CDR3 is made up of 16 amino acids. The CDR3 sequence: CASSPPTGLEVNEQFF. CDR3 coding DNA: TGTGCCAGCAGCCCGCCAACGGGACTAGAAGTGAATGAGCAGTTCTTC. Complete variable domain (other parts from reference TRBV7-9 and TRBJ2-1): DTGVSQNPRHKITKRGQNVTFRCDPISEHNRLYWYRQTLGQGPEFLTYFQNEAQLEKSRLLSDRFSAERPKGSFSTLEIQRTEQGDSAMYLCASSPPTGLEVNEQFFGPGTRLTVL.

The chain's CDR3 is CASSGGPSTDTQYF. CDR3 bases: TGCGCCAGCAGCGGGGGACCATCAACAGATACGCAGTATTTT. This rearrangement joins TRBV5-1 to TRBJ2-3, with D tentatively TRBD1 or TRBD2 (5 bases each). The germline CDR1 and CDR2 sequences are SGHRS and YFSETQ. There are 14 residues in the CDR3. Trimming took off 4 bases at V and 3 bases at J, with 12 bases between the two ends.

The chain uses TRBV18 and TRBJ1-1; 9 nucleotides match TRBD1. The germline CDR1 and CDR2 sequences are KGHSH and LQKENI. The CDR3 runs 15 residues. The V and J ends lost 6 bases and 3 bases, in that order; junction bases with no gene match: 8. The CDR3 region has the DNA TGTGCCAGCTCTCTTCACAGGGGGCTGGACACTGAAGCTTTCTTT. Translated, it gives CASSLHRGLDTEAFF.

In this sample, this clone turned up a few times. V and J are TRBV18 and TRBJ2-7; 8 positions agree with TRBD2. Germline lookup yields CDR1 KGHSH and CDR2 LQKENI. The trim removed 2 bases at V and 3 bases at J, leaving 9 bases unmatched. CDR3 size: 16 residues. Here the CDR3 reads CASSPRSGRRVYEQYF. DNA for the CDR3: TGTGCCAGCTCACCAAGGAGCGGGAGAAGAGTCTACGAGCAGTACTTC.

The J gene is TRBJ1-1, the V gene TRBV6-4; D unresolved. CDR3 length: 15 residues. CDR1 and CDR2 (germline): MRHNA, SNTAGT. Trimming stripped 6 bases from V and 4 bases from J, with 18 bases between. The CDR3 loop reads CASRKEGGYGTEAFF. The DNA of the CDR3 is TGTGCCAGCAGGAAGGAGGGAGGGTACGGCACTGAAGCTTTCTTT.

The chain uses TRBV15 and TRBJ2-7, with D unresolved. Looked up from germline, CDR1 is LNHNV and CDR2 is YYDKDF (reference sequence). Deletions cut 1 base from V and 0 bases from J, with 7 bases between. The CDR3 extends over 14 amino acids. In nucleotides, the CDR3 is TGTGCCACCAGCAGAGGCAAGGACTCCTACGAGCAGTACTTC. The encoded protein is CATSRGKDSYEQYF. Complete variable domain (other parts from reference TRBV15 and TRBJ2-7): DAMVIQNPRYQVTQFGKPVTLSCSQTLNHNVMYWYQQKSSQAPKLLFHYYDKDFNNEADTPDNFQSRRPNTSFCFLDIRSPGLGDTAMYLCATSRGKDSYEQYFGPGTRLTVT.

The table lists this clone with a few counts. The chain carries TRBV5-1 and TRBJ2-5; tentatively, D is TRBD2 (5 bases). The ends were cut back, 4 bases at V and 3 bases at J, with 10 bases in the middle. This CDR3 has 13 amino acids. The germline gives CDR1 SGHRS, CDR2 YFSETQ. The CDR3 reads CASSRALEETQYF. CDR3 coding DNA: TGCGCCAGCAGCAGGGCACTAGAAGAGACCCAGTACTTC. The variable domain in full, with the rest retrieved from reference TRBV5-1 and TRBJ2-5, is KAGVTQTPRYLIKTRGQQVTLSCSPISGHRSVSWYQQTPGQGLQFLFEYFSETQRNKGNFPGRFSGRQFSNSRSEMNVSTLELGDSALYLCASSRALEETQYFGPGTRLLVL.

This clone was observed a single time. The gene calls are TRBV4-2 and TRBJ2-1, with TRBD2 matching over 11 bases. The trim removed 4 bases at V and 5 bases at J, leaving 13 bases unmatched. The CDR3 has 18 residues. Looked up from germline, CDR1 is LGHNA and CDR2 is YNFKEQ. CDR3 region: CASSPGASGRPHDNEQFF. The CDR3 DNA is TGTGCCAGCAGCCCAGGAGCTAGCGGGAGGCCCCATGACAATGAGCAGTTCTTC.

This clone has just a few counts. This chain uses TRBV30 with TRBJ2-7, with a tentative D call TRBD2 (6 bases). This CDR3 comprises 14 residues. The V and J ends lost 1 base and 1 base respectively, with 11 bases between them. The germline V gene has CDR1 GTSNPN and CDR2 SVGIG (reference sequence). The CDR3 DNA reads TGTGCCTGGAGTGGGGGCGGAGGGTCCTACGAGCAGTACTTC. Amino acid sequence: CAWSGGGGSYEQYF. Full variable domain (missing parts from reference TRBV30 and TRBJ2-7): SQTIHQWPATLVQPVGSPLSLECTVEGTSNPNLYWYRQAAGRGLQLLFYSVGIGQISSEVPQNLSASRPQDRQFILSSKKLLLSDSGFYLCAWSGGGGSYEQYFGPGTRLTVT.